The clone carrying this T cell receptor (beta chain) was recorded a few times. Its antigen remains unidentified. TCRdb's table, derived via immunoSEQ multiplex PCR, lists solely in-frame clones and lacks some. The table lists roughly 110,000 clones, more than 75% of them singletons. This record belongs to a study of T cell responses to AZD1222 COVID-19 vaccine. General observations from the study: Repertoires were collected only later (after the peak T cell response had occurred).

Trimming cost V 4 bases and J 7 bases, with 23 bases left between them. This CDR3 region has 16 residues. Germline-derived CDR1 and CDR2 are SGHKS and YYEKEE (reference sequence). This TCR derives from an adult in good health. The sequencing here drew on peripheral blood, taken on day 0 of AZD1222 vaccination. The gene calls are TRBV5-5 and TRBJ1-2; no clear D gene. The CDR3: CASSLGAVNLGVGYTF. The CDR3 bases are TGTGCCAGCAGCCTGGGAGCCGTCAACCTGGGAGTTGGCTACACCTTC.